This section outlines one TCR beta chain sequence together with its context. Its antigen remains unknown. The sample belongs to a study of response to subunit inactivated influenza vaccine. Study conclusions and caveats: The authors proposed limited new T cell recruitment per seasonal influenza vaccination.

The germline V gene encodes CDR1 MNHEY and CDR2 SMNVEV (reference sequence). This CDR3 is 16 amino acids long. Unmatched junction bases numbered 15, after V lost 7 bases and J lost 7 bases. TCRdb itself ran the RT-PCR reads through MiXCR, one entry per CDR3 protein. The sample holds about 500,000 distinct CDR3 sequences, about 17% seen once. The TCR comes from a man between 50 and 69 years old who received an inactivated influenza vaccine. The chain joins TRBV27 to TRBJ1-2, with TRBD1 identical over 10 bases. The input for sequencing was CD4+ T cells sorted from PBMCs, taken less than 30 months after vaccination. CDR3 sequence: CASTLRSGTGVFGYTF. CDR3 sequence (DNA): TGTGCCAGCACCCTACGCTCCGGGACAGGGGTATTTGGCTACACCTTC.